Below are 29 T cell receptor beta chains sequenced from a single sample in a study of T cell responses to AZD1222 COVID-19 vaccine. The repertoire was sequenced with immunoSEQ multiplex PCR; TCRdb's copy has only in-frame clones and lacks some. Of 96,000 or so clones listed, 90% are singletons. The sample in question was peripheral blood, obtained on day 0 of AZD1222 vaccination. Source of these receptors: an adult in good health.

The genes are TRBV5-4 and TRBJ2-7; 7 bases line up with TRBD1. V was pared by 4 bases and J by 5 bases, with 12 bases of the junction left unmatched. Per germline, CDR1 SGHNT and CDR2 YYREEE (reference sequence). This CDR3 comprises 15 residues. The CDR3 nucleotides are TGTGCCAGCAGCCCGGGACAGACACCCTACGACGAGCAGTACTTC. Amino acid sequence: CASSPGQTPYDEQYF.

V and J are TRBV24-1 and TRBJ2-1, with 9 bases aligning to TRBD2. Germline V gene sequence: CDR1 KGHDR, CDR2 SFDVKD. V was pared by 9 bases and J by 3 bases, with 5 bases of the junction left unmatched. The CDR3 has 14 residues. The CDR3 here is CATQLAGNYNEQFF. The CDR3 nucleotides read TGTGCCACCCAACTAGCGGGCAACTACAATGAGCAGTTCTTC.

The chain is built from TRBV30 and TRBJ1-5; no definite D call. The CDR3 is made up of 13 amino acids. Per germline, CDR1 GTSNPN and CDR2 SVGIG (reference sequence). V shed 4 bases and J shed 4 bases, with 11 bases lying between them. The CDR3 loop reads CAWTGQTNQPQHF. The DNA of the CDR3 is TGTGCCTGGACCGGGCAGACAAATCAGCCCCAGCATTTT.

The chain uses TRBV29-1 and TRBJ2-4; D gene ambiguous. V was pared by 5 bases and J by 8 bases, with 16 bases between. The CDR3 extends over 13 amino acids. Per the germline V gene, CDR1 is SQVTM and CDR2 is ANQGSEA. The CDR3 DNA follows: TGCAGCGTTCAGTCCGGTGGTGGGGACATTCAGTACTTC. It codes for CSVQSGGGDIQYF.

This rearrangement joins TRBV30 to TRBJ1-4, with D unclear. Germline V gene lookup returns CDR1 GTSNPN and CDR2 SVGIG (reference sequence). Trimming stripped 2 bases from V and 3 bases from J, with 13 bases between. CDR3 length: 15 residues. This CDR3 reads CAWSPLAVPNEKLFF. DNA for the CDR3: TGTGCCTGGAGTCCTTTGGCAGTTCCTAATGAAAAACTGTTTTTT.

The chain carries TRBV7-2 and TRBJ1-5; the D gene is possibly TRBD1 (6 bases). CDR1 and CDR2 (germline): SGHTA, FQGNSA. The length of the CDR3 is 18 residues. V lost 1 base and J 0 bases, leaving 16 bases between the germline ends. This CDR3 reads CASSLVAETGYSNQPQHF. As DNA, the CDR3 is TGTGCCAGCAGCTTAGTGGCAGAGACAGGTTATAGCAATCAGCCCCAGCATTTT.

The J gene is TRBJ2-1, the V gene TRBV9; D is possibly TRBD2 (6 bases). The CDR3 runs 16 residues. V lost 0 bases, J lost 3 bases, and 13 bases lay in between. The germline V gene has CDR1 SGDLS and CDR2 YYNGEE. CDR3 region: CASSVAWRDLYNEQFF. The CDR3 bases are TGTGCCAGCAGCGTAGCGTGGCGGGATCTCTACAATGAGCAGTTCTTC.

In this sample, this clone turned up once. Mismatch with germline at one junction end may stem from a read error. The chain uses TRBV12-3 or TRBV12-4 and TRBJ1-2, with no clear D. The CDR3 loop spans 13 amino acids. CDR3 residues: CASSPPNWYVYTF. The DNA of the CDR3 is TGTGCCAGCAGTCCCCCAAACTGGTATGTCTACACCTTC.

This chain uses TRBV6-5 with TRBJ1-1; D is perhaps TRBD1 (5 bases). Germline CDR1 is MNHEY and CDR2 is SVGAGI. V shed 4 bases and J shed 1 base, with 10 bases lying between them. This CDR3 contains 14 residues. CDR3 amino acids: CASSSGLPNTEAFF. The CDR3 coding sequence is TGTGCCAGCAGTTCGGGACTTCCGAACACTGAAGCTTTCTTT.

The chain carries TRBV21-1 and TRBJ2-7; TRBD1 is taken as the D call from the table, unchecked against the DNA. TRBV21-1 counts as a pseudogene. The CDR3 has 12 amino acids. CDR3 nucleotide sequence: TGTGCCAGCAGCAAACTGGGGCCCGAGCAGTACTTC. Its translation: CASSKLGPEQYF.

The gene calls are TRBV19 and TRBJ1-1; D not certain. CDR3 length: 14 amino acids. Germline assignment: CDR1 LNHDA and CDR2 SQIVND (reference sequence). V dropped 6 bases and J dropped 8 bases, with 19 bases sitting between them. CDR3 protein: CASSLGIFRPEAFF. The CDR3 DNA reads as TGTGCCAGTAGCCTCGGCATTTTCAGACCAGAAGCTTTCTTT.

Points on this clone: A read error may account for a junction end that differs from germline. The chain uses TRBV7-7 and TRBJ2-1; 8 nucleotides align to TRBD2. The CDR3 loop spans 14 amino acids. Germline V gene data show CDR1 as SSHAT and CDR2 as FNYEAQ (reference sequence). CDR3 sequence reads: CASSASGSDNEQFF. The CDR3, as DNA: TGTGCTAGCAGTGCAAGCGGGAGCGACAATGAGCAGTTCTTC.

The J gene is TRBJ2-1, the V gene TRBV5-4; 7 positions agree with TRBD1. Unmatched junction bases numbered 10, after V lost 4 bases and J lost 6 bases. The germline gives CDR1 SGHNT, CDR2 YYREEE (reference sequence). The CDR3 spans 15 residues. CDR3 DNA sequence: TGTGCCAGCAGCCGACCGCAGGGGGAAAGCAATGAGCAGTTCTTC. Protein: CASSRPQGESNEQFF.

The V gene is TRBV6-2 or TRBV6-3, the J gene TRBJ2-7; tentative D call: TRBD1 (5 bases). This CDR3 comprises 12 residues. CDR1 is MNHEY and CDR2 is SVGEGT in the germline V gene. V gave up 5 bases and J gave up 2 bases, with 7 bases separating them. The CDR3 is CASSPTAYEQYF. CDR3 DNA sequence: TGTGCCAGCAGTCCGACAGCCTACGAGCAGTACTTC.

This chain links TRBV2 with TRBJ2-2; D unclear. Trimming stripped 1 base from V and 4 bases from J, with 7 bases between. The germline V gene has CDR1 SNHLY and CDR2 FYNNEI. The CDR3 has 14 residues. The CDR3 loop is CASSEGVSTGELFF. CDR3 coding DNA: TGTGCCAGCAGTGAAGGGGTGAGCACCGGGGAGCTGTTTTTT.

The gene calls are TRBV6-2 or TRBV6-3 and TRBJ2-1; D uncertain. Trimming stripped 0 bases from V and 10 bases from J, with 7 bases between. CDR1 MNHEY and CDR2 SVGEGT come from the germline V gene. This CDR3 contains 12 residues. Here the CDR3 reads CASSYSIGEQFF. DNA of the CDR3: TGTGCCAGCAGTTACTCGATTGGGGAGCAGTTCTTC.

The chain recombines TRBV29-1 with TRBJ1-2; 8 positions match TRBD1. J lost 7 bases, V lost 1 base, and 8 bases had no gene match. There are 14 residues in the CDR3. Germline V gene data show CDR1 as SQVTM and CDR2 as ANQGSEA. The CDR3 DNA follows: TGCAGCGTTGAAGCCGGACAGGGTTCAGGTGGCTACACCTTC. It translates to CSVEAGQGSGGYTF.

The genes are TRBV2 and TRBJ2-2; D remains ambiguous. Deletions cut 1 base from V and 0 bases from J, with 6 bases between. The CDR3 runs 15 residues. The germline gives CDR1 SNHLY, CDR2 FYNNEI. CDR3 DNA: TGTGCCAGCAGTGAAGGTTTCCCGAACACCGGGGAGCTGTTTTTT. Translation: CASSEGFPNTGELFF.

V and J are TRBV27 and TRBJ1-2; TRBD1 matches 9 bases. This CDR3 is built from 16 residues. CDR1 and CDR2 (germline): MNHEY, SMNVEV (reference sequence). The V segment lost 7 bases and the J segment 7 bases; nucleotides outside the gene matches: 16. The CDR3 DNA follows: TGTGCCAGCACTCTACGACAGGGGGTTCGGGAGGTTGGCTACACCTTC. It translates to CASTLRQGVREVGYTF.

CDR3: CASSERGTAGEAFF. For the CDR3, the DNA is TGTGCCAGCAGCGAGAGGGGAACGGCCGGGGAAGCTTTCTTT. V gene TRBV9 combines with J gene TRBJ1-1, with a weak D call TRBD1 (5 bases). Germline V gene lookup returns CDR1 SGDLS and CDR2 YYNGEE. The CDR3 is 14 amino acids. Trimming removed 3 bases at V and 8 bases at J, with 17 bases between.

Only one count was recorded for this clone. The chain couples TRBV30 to TRBJ2-1, with 7 bases fitting TRBD2. Germline CDR1 reads GTSNPN; CDR2 reads SVGIG (reference sequence). This CDR3 has 14 amino acids. Germline trimming cut 3 bases from V and 7 bases from J; bases unmatched to any gene: 9. CDR3 DNA sequence: TGTGCCTGGAGCCCCGGGGGGTCCAGTAATGAGCAGTTCTTC. Protein sequence: CAWSPGGSSNEQFF. Drawing the rest from reference TRBV30 and TRBJ2-1, the complete variable domain is SQTIHQWPATLVQPVGSPLSLECTVEGTSNPNLYWYRQAAGRGLQLLFYSVGIGQISSEVPQNLSASRPQDRQFILSSKKLLLSDSGFYLCAWSPGGSSNEQFFGPGTRLTVL.

The CDR3 loop reads CATQGIPYNEQFF. In DNA, the CDR3 is TGTGCCACCCAGGGGATTCCCTACAATGAGCAGTTCTTC. The chain is built from TRBV10-3 and TRBJ2-1; tentative D call: TRBD1 (6 bases). V was pared by 10 bases and J by 2 bases, with 12 bases between. This CDR3 is built from 13 residues. Per germline, CDR1 ENHRY and CDR2 SYGVKD.

The genes are TRBV28 and TRBJ1-5; D uncertain. There are 14 residues in the CDR3. The V end lost 3 bases, the J end lost 7 bases, and 13 bases lay between the germline ends. Germline V CDR1 and CDR2: MDHEN, SYDVKM. This CDR3 reads CASSFSQPGQPQHF. The CDR3 DNA is TGTGCCAGCAGTTTCTCTCAGCCTGGGCAGCCCCAGCATTTT.

The chain carries TRBV12-3 or TRBV12-4 and TRBJ2-2; no clear D gene. Trimming stripped 7 bases from V and 4 bases from J, with 10 bases between. CDR3 length: 13 amino acids. DNA for the CDR3: TGTGCCAGCAATGGCCGGCGCACCGGGGAGCTGTTTTTT. Protein sequence: CASNGRRTGELFF.

The chain links TRBV18 to TRBJ1-1; a possible D gene is TRBD1 (5 bases). Germline-derived CDR1 and CDR2 are KGHSH and LQKENI. CDR3 length: 15 amino acids. With 2 bases removed from V and 5 bases from J, the gap between germline ends came to 15 bases. The CDR3 sequence: CASSPNVAGRTEAFF. CDR3 in DNA: TGTGCCAGCTCACCAAATGTGGCAGGGAGAACTGAAGCTTTCTTT.

The CDR3 bases are TGTGCCAGCAGTGAAGTGGGGACTTCAGTCCACGAGCAGTACTTC. This sequence encodes CASSEVGTSVHEQYF. The genes are TRBV6-1 and TRBJ2-7, with D possibly matching TRBD2 (6 bases). The CDR3 runs to 15 residues. Germline CDR1 reads MNHNS; CDR2 reads SASEGT. Between the trimmed V and J ends, which lost 1 base and 5 bases, there was a span of 15 bases.

The CDR3 loop is CASSPTFGSEQFF. CDR3 in DNA: TGTGCCAGCAGCCCGACCTTCGGGAGTGAGCAGTTCTTC. The chain carries TRBV7-2 and TRBJ2-1; weak D call: TRBD2 (6 bases). The germline gives CDR1 SGHTA, CDR2 FQGNSA. Trimming removed 5 bases from V and 9 bases from J, with 14 bases in between. The CDR3 covers 13 residues. Full variable domain (missing parts from reference TRBV7-2 and TRBJ2-1): GAGVSQSPSNKVTEKGKDVELRCDPISGHTALYWYRQSLGQGLEFLIYFQGNSAPDKSGLPSDRFSAERTGGSVSTLTIQRTQQEDSAVYLCASSPTFGSEQFFGPGTRLTVL.

The chain links TRBV19 to TRBJ2-1, with a tentative D call TRBD2 (6 bases). CDR3 length equals 13 residues. Trimming cost V 4 bases and J 8 bases, with 12 bases left between them. The germline gives CDR1 LNHDA, CDR2 SQIVND (reference sequence). CDR3: CASSRGREDEQFF. The CDR3 bases are TGTGCCAGTAGTAGAGGGCGGGAAGATGAGCAGTTCTTC.

The chain combines TRBV2 with TRBJ1-2, with D possibly being TRBD1 (6 bases). V dropped 7 bases and J dropped 3 bases, with 15 bases sitting between them. Germline V gives CDR1 SNHLY, CDR2 FYNNEI. The CDR3 runs 14 residues. The CDR3 reads CASTTGYRDYGYTF. CDR3 DNA: TGTGCCAGCACCACAGGGTACCGAGACTATGGCTACACCTTC.